This entry lists 2 T cell receptor beta chains sequenced from one sample in a study of shared clonotypes between healthy human individuals. Some clones are missing from TCRdb's copy, which holds only in-frame ones; the method was immunoSEQ multiplex PCR. Among over a million clones listed, about 75% were seen once. Specimen: memory CD4+ T cells sorted from blood. Regarding subset: CD45RA-negative fraction. Every receptor here comes from a man between 18 and 35 years old in good health.

The gene calls are TRBV4-2 and TRBJ2-1, with TRBD2 matching 9 bases. The CDR3 is 16 amino acids. The germline V gene has CDR1 LGHNA and CDR2 YNFKEQ. V was pared by 4 bases and J by 5 bases, with 9 bases of the junction left unmatched. The CDR3 coding sequence is TGTGCCAGCAGCCCCGGGGGCGGGGGGGCCGACAATGAGCAGTTCTTC. The encoded protein is CASSPGGGGADNEQFF.

This clone occurred a few times. This chain connects TRBV18 to TRBJ2-3, with D unresolved. V lost 3 bases to trimming and J lost 2 bases, with 15 bases between them. The CDR3 spans 16 residues. Germline V gene lookup returns CDR1 KGHSH and CDR2 LQKENI. CDR3 DNA sequence: TGTGCCAGCTCACCTCCTGACTGGACGAACACAGATACGCAGTATTTT. It translates to CASSPPDWTNTDTQYF.